A selection of T cell receptor beta chains follows, all from one sample in a study of blood T cells in healthy people across ages. Using its own MiXCR run on the 5' RACE reads, TCRdb lists one record per CDR3 protein. In the table there are about 290,000 distinct CDR3 sequences, less than 30% of which are singletons. The sample taken for sequencing was blood. All receptors derive from a woman in her 70s in good health. CDR3s include the opening cysteine and the closing phenylalanine or tryptophan. D genes are given only for firm matches. Rows give clone size only sometimes, using once, few, many, or a class for an expanded clone.

NA	TRBV21-1	NA	19	TRBJ2-3	CASSKKPGLFGVGWDTQYF	TGTGCCAGCAGCAAAAAGCCCGGCCTGTTTGGGGTTGGTTGGGATACGCAGTATTTT
few	TRBV7-2	TRBD2	15	TRBJ2-7	CASSPRLAGTPQVAF	TGTGCCAGCAGCCCGCGACTAGCGGGAACTCCCCAGGTGGCCTTC
NA	TRBV20-1	TRBD2	15	TRBJ2-1	CSAEGPAGVWNEQFF	TGCAGTGCTGAGGGCCCAGCGGGAGTGTGGAATGAGCAGTTCTTC
many	TRBV2	NA	15	TRBJ2-5	CASSPTRGRQETQYF	TGTGCCAGCAGCCCCACACGGGGGAGACAAGAGACCCAGTACTTC
many	TRBV7-2	NA	17	TRBJ2-4	CASSSLPPGVGKNIQYF	TGTGCCAGCAGCTCCCTCCCACCGGGAGTTGGCAAAAACATTCAGTACTTC
NA	TRBV9	NA	15	TRBJ1-5	CASSVEPGANQPQHF	TGTGCCAGCAGCGTAGAGCCAGGCGCGAATCAGCCCCAGCATTTT
NA	TRBV3-1	NA	14	TRBJ2-1	CASSDRVARDEQFF	TGTGCCAGCAGCGACCGGGTAGCAAGGGATGAGCAGTTCTTC
NA	TRBV5-1	NA	14	TRBJ2-5	CTSSSGDSRETQYF	TGCACCAGCAGCTCAGGGGACTCCAGGGAGACCCAGTACTTC
NA	TRBV6-5	NA	13	TRBJ1-2	CASSVQGNYGHTF	TGTGCCAGCAGCGTACAGGGAAACTATGGCCACACCTTC
NA	TRBV3-1	NA	14	TRBJ2-5	CASSQDWADYEQCF	TGTGCCAGCAGCCAAGATTGGGCAGACTACGAGCAGTGCTTC
NA	TRBV4-1	NA	12	TRBJ2-1	CASSQEVGGQFF	TGCGCCAGCAGCCAAGAAGTAGGTGGGCAGTTCTTC
few	TRBV28	TRBD1	15	TRBJ1-3	CASTRPGQGSNTIYF	TGTGCCAGCACCCGACCGGGACAGGGGTCCAACACCATATATTTT
few	TRBV11-2	NA	11	TRBJ2-1	CASSFGVEQFF	TGTGCCAGCAGCTTCGGCGTTGAGCAGTTCTTC
few	TRBV3-1	NA	16	TRBJ1-2	CASSQDLVLRNYGYTF	TGTGCCAGCAGCCAAGACTTGGTCCTAAGAAACTATGGCTACACCTTC
NA	TRBV6-1	NA	17	TRBJ2-6	CASTWGTTYSGANVLTF	TGTGCCAGCACCTGGGGGACAACATACTCTGGGGCCAACGTCCTGACTTTC
NA	TRBV14	TRBD1	15	TRBJ1-1	CASSRPGQGRTEAFF	TGTGCCAGCAGCCGACCGGGACAGGGGCGTACTGAAGCTTTCTTT
NA	TRBV3-1	NA	15	TRBJ2-5	CASSPGTDRGETQYF	TGTGCCAGCAGCCCGGGGACTGACAGAGGGGAGACCCAGTACTTC
NA	TRBV20-1	NA	15	TRBJ1-5	CSARGAHQGNQPQHF	TGCAGTGCTAGAGGCGCCCACCAGGGGAATCAGCCCCAGCATTTT
NA	TRBV4-3	TRBD1	15	TRBJ2-4	CAGSLTGTGGNIQYF	TGCGCCGGCAGCCTAACCGGGACAGGGGGTAACATTCAGTACTTC
few	TRBV5-1	NA	13	TRBJ2-2	CASSLDPPRELFF	TGCGCCAGCAGCTTGGACCCACCGCGGGAGCTGTTTTTT
NA	TRBV28	TRBD1	16	TRBJ2-2	CASRPDRGRDTGELFF	TGTGCCAGCAGGCCCGACAGGGGTCGGGACACCGGGGAGCTGTTTTTT
NA	TRBV29-1	TRBD2	15	TRBJ2-3	CSVEGTSGDPDTQYF	TGCAGCGTTGAAGGGACTAGCGGGGACCCAGATACGCAGTATTTT
NA	TRBV5-8	TRBD1	16	TRBJ1-1	CASSSRTGTSSTEAFF	TGTGCCAGCAGCTCGAGGACAGGGACCTCGAGTACTGAAGCTTTCTTT
NA	TRBV5-1	TRBD1	15	TRBJ2-7	CASSLSGTGRREQYF	TGCGCCAGCAGCTTATCCGGGACAGGGAGGCGCGAGCAGTACTTC
NA	TRBV7-2	TRBD1	13	TRBJ1-1	CASLDRSNTEAFF	TGCGCCAGCCTGGACAGGTCAAACACTGAAGCTTTCTTT
few	TRBV6-5	TRBD1	15	TRBJ1-5	CASSLTGGAYQPQHF	TGTGCCAGCAGCCTCACAGGGGGCGCCTACCAGCCCCAGCATTTT
NA	TRBV20-1	TRBD1	12	TRBJ2-5	CSAEGAEETQYF	TGCAGTGCCGAGGGGGCAGAAGAGACCCAGTACTTC
few	TRBV12-3/TRBV12-4	TRBD1	14	TRBJ1-1	CASSIDRGNTEAFF	TGTGCCAGCAGCATAGACAGGGGGAACACTGAAGCTTTCTTT
few	TRBV5-6	NA	14	TRBJ1-2	CASRSPLRGDGYTF	TGTGCCAGCAGATCTCCCCTTAGGGGGGATGGCTACACCTTC
few	TRBV18	NA	14	TRBJ2-3	CASSPSGTTDTQYF	TGTGCCAGCTCACCATCAGGGACCACAGATACGCAGTATTTT
NA	TRBV20-1	TRBD2	16	TRBJ2-1	CSTRDRGTSGTYEQFF	TGCAGTACTAGAGATCGAGGGACTAGCGGGACTTATGAGCAGTTCTTC
few	TRBV10-1	NA	16	TRBJ2-7	CASTGLVGVGSYEQYF	TGCGCCAGCACGGGGCTTGTGGGAGTTGGGTCCTACGAGCAGTACTTC
few	TRBV20-1	NA	16	TRBJ2-5	CSARPRFGTREGAQYF	TGCAGTGCTAGACCCCGGTTTGGTACGCGTGAAGGGGCCCAGTACTTC
few	TRBV28	NA	13	TRBJ2-3	CATAAGLTDTQYF	TGTGCCACTGCGGCGGGTCTCACAGATACGCAGTATTTT
NA	TRBV5-6	TRBD1	15	TRBJ1-1	CASSRPGTGNTEAFF	TGTGCCAGCAGCAGACCTGGGACAGGGAACACTGAAGCTTTCTTT
NA	TRBV19	NA	14	TRBJ2-5	CASSVTGERETQYF	TGTGCCAGTAGTGTCACAGGAGAGCGAGAGACCCAGTACTTC
few	TRBV20-1	NA	14	TRBJ2-1	CSAANLLHVNEQFF	TGCAGTGCTGCCAACCTACTCCATGTCAATGAGCAGTTCTTC
many	TRBV18	NA	11	TRBJ1-2	CASSSGGEYTF	TGTGCCAGCTCATCCGGGGGGGAGTACACCTTC
NA	TRBV5-8	TRBD2	15	TRBJ2-5	CASSLGTSGQETQYF	TGTGCCAGCAGCTTGGGGACTAGCGGGCAAGAGACCCAGTACTTC
few	TRBV28	TRBD2	16	TRBJ2-5	CASSPGLAGGLGTQYF	TGTGCCAGCAGCCCGGGACTAGCGGGAGGTCTCGGGACCCAGTACTTC
NA	TRBV29-1	NA	12	TRBJ2-3	CSVGDRTDTQYF	TGCAGCGTAGGGGACCGCACAGATACGCAGTATTTT
few	TRBV28	TRBD2	15	TRBJ2-2	CASSTTSGATGELFF	TGTGCCAGCAGTACGACTAGCGGGGCGACCGGGGAGCTGTTTTTT
few	TRBV27	TRBD2	14	TRBJ2-7	CASSNRLAEAEQYF	TGTGCCAGCAGCAACCGACTAGCCGAAGCCGAGCAGTACTTC
NA	TRBV2	NA	13	TRBJ2-7	CASSETVRQGQYF	TGTGCCAGCAGTGAAACAGTTCGGCAGGGGCAGTACTTC
NA	TRBV6-1	TRBD1	14	TRBJ1-1	CAILRTGGASEAFF	TGTGCCATCCTGAGGACAGGGGGCGCTTCTGAAGCTTTCTTT
few	TRBV11-2	NA	14	TRBJ2-5	CASRAGLDRETQYF	TGTGCCAGCAGGGCTGGGTTGGATCGGGAGACCCAGTACTTC
many	TRBV5-1	NA	19	TRBJ2-5	CASSLLVVAAPTSKETQYF	TGCGCCAGCAGCTTGTTAGTAGTAGCGGCGCCTACTTCTAAAGAGACCCAGTACTTC
few	TRBV28	NA	13	TRBJ1-1	CASSPTANTEAFF	TGTGCCAGCAGTCCTACAGCGAACACTGAAGCTTTCTTT
NA	TRBV4-1	TRBD1	14	TRBJ1-4	CASSHDRGTEKLFF	TGCGCCAGCAGCCATGACAGGGGAACCGAAAAACTGTTTTTT
NA	TRBV5-6	NA	16	TRBJ2-2	CASSRPGAANTGELFF	TGTGCCAGCAGCCGCCCCGGCGCGGCGAACACCGGGGAGCTGTTTTTT
NA	TRBV5-1	NA	12	TRBJ2-1	CASYELYNEQFF	TGCGCCAGTTACGAACTCTACAATGAGCAGTTCTTC
few	TRBV3-1	TRBD1	14	TRBJ2-7	CASSQADRTYEQYF	TGTGCCAGCAGCCAAGCGGACAGGACCTACGAGCAGTACTTC
few	TRBV7-3	NA	12	TRBJ1-3	CASIRKSGVPNF	TGTGCCAGCATCCGGAAATCGGGTGTCCCCAATTTT